Each of the 18 T cell receptor beta chains below was sequenced from the same sample in a study of blood T cell repertoires in COVID-19. Produced via immunoSEQ multiplex PCR; TCRdb's table is partial and in-frame only. The profile shows tens of thousands of clones, 60% to 80% of them singletons. Sequencing was carried out using peripheral blood. These receptors were obtained from a man at least 80 years old with active or convalescent COVID-19.

V is TRBV5-6 and J is TRBJ2-1; D perhaps matches TRBD2 (5 bases). The germline CDR1 and CDR2 sequences are SGHDT and YYEEEE. There are 11 residues in the CDR3. V dropped 4 bases and J dropped 9 bases, with 8 bases sitting between them. The CDR3, as DNA: TGTGCCAGCAGCCTAGAGGGTGAGCAGTTCTTC. This codes for CASSLEGEQFF.

The V gene is TRBV9, the J gene TRBJ2-1; 7 bases match TRBD2. Trimming cost V 0 bases and J 1 base; bases outside gene matches: 7. There are 17 residues in the CDR3. Germline CDR1 and CDR2: SGDLS and YYNGEE. The CDR3 is CASSVGGSGPSYNEQFF. The CDR3 DNA follows: TGTGCCAGCAGCGTAGGGGGTAGCGGGCCATCCTACAATGAGCAGTTCTTC. The variable domain in full, completed from reference TRBV9 and TRBJ2-1, reads DSGVTQTPKHLITATGQRVTLRCSPRSGDLSVYWYQQSLDQGLQFLIQYYNGEERAKGNILERFSAQQFPDLHSELNLSSLELGDSALYFCASSVGGSGPSYNEQFFGPGTRLTVL.

The chain links TRBV19 to TRBJ1-2; 11 bases match TRBD1. Germline CDR1 LNHDA, CDR2 SQIVND (reference sequence). The J segment lost 7 bases and the V segment lost 6 bases, leaving 10 bases of the junction unmatched. The length of the CDR3 is 15 residues. The CDR3 is CASSLKGQGGFGYTF. The DNA of the CDR3 is TGTGCCAGTAGCCTAAAGGGACAGGGGGGATTTGGCTACACCTTC.

This clone was recorded once. The V call is TRBV28, the J call TRBJ2-6; D possibly corresponds to TRBD1 (6 bases). CDR3 length: 16 residues. The ends were cut back, 3 bases at V and 4 bases at J, with 13 bases in the middle. Germline CDR1 and CDR2: MDHEN and SYDVKM. The CDR3 region is CASSFAGAAGANVLTF. The DNA for the CDR3 is TGTGCCAGCAGTTTCGCAGGGGCGGCGGGGGCCAACGTCCTGACTTTC.

The rearrangement joins TRBV6-2 or TRBV6-3 to TRBJ1-6, with no clear D. Trimming removed 0 bases from V and 0 bases from J, with 15 bases in between. Germline CDR1 MNHEY, CDR2 SVGEGT. The CDR3 contains 19 residues. The CDR3 DNA reads TGTGCCAGCAGTTACTCTTCAGGCAACGATTTCTCCTATAATTCACCCCTCCACTTT. It codes for CASSYSSGNDFSYNSPLHF.

The chain employs TRBV7-2 and TRBJ1-2, with 8 bases that match TRBD1. The germline CDR1 and CDR2 sequences are SGHTA and FQGNSA. This CDR3 contains 15 residues. Unmatched junction bases numbered 2, after V lost 0 bases and J lost 2 bases. This CDR3 is CASSLATGVNYGYTF. The CDR3 DNA sequence: TGTGCCAGCAGCTTAGCGACAGGGGTGAACTATGGCTACACCTTC.

This chain connects TRBV4-1 to TRBJ2-3, with 10 bases identical to TRBD2. Germline-derived CDR1 and CDR2 are MGHRA and YSYEKL. Trimming removed 0 bases from V and 14 bases from J; junction bases left unmatched: 11. The CDR3 contains 15 residues. CDR3 nucleotides: TGCGCCAGCAGCCAAGAGGAGGCTAGCGGGAGACATAGGTATTTT. Translating it yields CASSQEEASGRHRYF.

This clone was seen only a few times. This chain links TRBV28 with TRBJ2-2; TRBD2 matches 7 bases. Germline CDR1 reads MDHEN; CDR2 reads SYDVKM. The CDR3 spans 14 residues. J lost 4 bases, V lost 7 bases, and 6 bases had no gene match. CDR3 residues: CASTWGGATGELFF. CDR3 bases: TGTGCCAGCACCTGGGGAGGGGCCACCGGGGAGCTGTTTTTT.

This chain connects TRBV28 to TRBJ1-5; D unclear. The germline V and J ends were trimmed by 5 bases and 0 bases, with 17 bases remaining between them. Germline loops: CDR1 MDHEN, CDR2 SYDVKM. This CDR3 is 17 amino acids long. The CDR3: CASSPRPTAYSNQPQHF. CDR3 nucleotide sequence: TGTGCCAGCAGTCCTCGCCCCACAGCTTATAGCAATCAGCCCCAGCATTTT.

This clone was picked up a small number of times. The rearrangement links TRBV15 to TRBJ1-2; 8 bases map to TRBD1. After removal of 3 bases from V and 6 bases from J, the junction contained 9 bases not matched to a gene. The germline V gene encodes CDR1 LNHNV and CDR2 YYDKDF (reference sequence). CDR3 length: 15 residues. CDR3 bases: TGTGCCACCAGCAGGACAGGGGATTGGCCAAATGGCTACACCTTC. Translation: CATSRTGDWPNGYTF.

V usage is TRBV5-1 and J usage is TRBJ2-6; TRBD1 matches at 7 bases. Unmatched junction bases numbered 11, after V lost 4 bases and J lost 4 bases. Looked up from germline, CDR1 is SGHRS and CDR2 is YFSETQ. CDR3 length equals 17 residues. The CDR3 bases are TGCGCCAGCAGCCACCAGGGGGTCCCCTCGGGGGCCAACGTCCTGACTTTC. Translation gives CASSHQGVPSGANVLTF.

Only a few counts were recorded for this clone. The V gene is TRBV25-1, the J gene TRBJ2-7, with 9 bases fitting TRBD2. CDR1 and CDR2 from the germline V gene are MGHDK and SYGVNS. V lost 1 base and J lost 5; bases outside the gene matches: 6. CDR3 size: 15 residues. The CDR3 DNA sequence: TGTGCCAGCAGTGAATCTGGCGGGAGGGCCCACGAGCAGTACTTC. Translated, it gives CASSESGGRAHEQYF.

This chain links TRBV7-9 with TRBJ2-7, with a possible D match to TRBD1 (6 bases). Trimming took off 1 base at V and 2 bases at J, with 9 bases between the two ends. The CDR3 runs 14 residues. Germline assignment: CDR1 SEHNR and CDR2 FQNEAQ (reference sequence). CDR3 sequence: CASSLGTATYEQYF. The CDR3 region has the DNA TGTGCCAGCAGCTTAGGGACAGCTACCTACGAGCAGTACTTC. Complete variable domain (other parts from reference TRBV7-9 and TRBJ2-7): DTGVSQNPRHKITKRGQNVTFRCDPISEHNRLYWYRQTLGQGPEFLTYFQNEAQLEKSRLLSDRFSAERPKGSFSTLEIQRTEQGDSAMYLCASSLGTATYEQYFGPGTRLTVT.

The J gene is TRBJ2-7, the V gene TRBV3-1 (or the pseudogene TRBV3-2); 7 nucleotides agree with TRBD2. From germline, CDR1 is LGHDT and CDR2 YNNKEL (reference sequence). The J segment lost 6 bases and the V segment lost 4 bases, leaving 3 bases of the junction unmatched. The CDR3 sequence is 12 residues long. CDR3 sequence: CASSRGGGEQYF. The DNA of the CDR3 is TGTGCCAGCAGCCGGGGCGGGGGCGAGCAGTACTTC.

This clone was counted only a few times. The chain recombines TRBV27 with TRBJ2-1; 7 nucleotides line up with TRBD1. The length of the CDR3 is 16 residues. V shed 3 bases and J 5 bases; nucleotides not matched to a gene: 10. Germline V gene data show CDR1 as MNHEY and CDR2 as SMNVEV (reference sequence). The chain's CDR3 is CASSFMGLTGNNEQFF. As DNA, the CDR3 is TGTGCCAGCAGTTTCATGGGTTTGACAGGGAACAATGAGCAGTTCTTC.

In this sample, this clone turned up once. V usage is TRBV7-9 and J usage is TRBJ1-1; D is ambiguous. The CDR3 loop spans 16 amino acids. Germline values: CDR1 SEHNR, CDR2 FQNEAQ (reference sequence). The CDR3 here is CATLSTASFWNTEAFF. The CDR3 nucleotides are TGTGCGACTTTGTCCACCGCGTCATTCTGGAACACTGAAGCTTTCTTT. Filled out from reference TRBV7-9 and TRBJ1-1, the complete variable domain reads DTGVSQNPRHKITKRGQNVTFRCDPISEHNRLYWYRQTLGQGPEFLTYFQNEAQLEKSRLLSDRFSAERPKGSFSTLEIQRTEQGDSAMYLCATLSTASFWNTEAFFGQGTRLTVV.

The J gene is TRBJ1-1, the V gene TRBV6-6, with D possibly matching TRBD1 (6 bases). Trimming removed 5 bases at V and 0 bases at J, with 13 bases between. From germline, CDR1 is MNHNY and CDR2 SVGAGI (reference sequence). This CDR3 has 15 amino acids. This chain's CDR3 is CASSGRRTVNTEAFF. CDR3 nucleotides: TGTGCCAGCAGTGGCCGAAGGACAGTGAACACTGAAGCTTTCTTT.

This clone has only a few counts. V usage is TRBV7-3 and J usage is TRBJ1-1, with D unresolved. CDR1 and CDR2 from the germline V gene are SGHTA and FQGTGA. The V end was cut by 0 bases, the J end by 0 bases, with 8 bases between. The CDR3 spans 15 residues. The CDR3 coding sequence is TGTGCCAGCAGCTTAACTGCAGGATTGAACACTGAAGCTTTCTTT. Its protein product is CASSLTAGLNTEAFF.